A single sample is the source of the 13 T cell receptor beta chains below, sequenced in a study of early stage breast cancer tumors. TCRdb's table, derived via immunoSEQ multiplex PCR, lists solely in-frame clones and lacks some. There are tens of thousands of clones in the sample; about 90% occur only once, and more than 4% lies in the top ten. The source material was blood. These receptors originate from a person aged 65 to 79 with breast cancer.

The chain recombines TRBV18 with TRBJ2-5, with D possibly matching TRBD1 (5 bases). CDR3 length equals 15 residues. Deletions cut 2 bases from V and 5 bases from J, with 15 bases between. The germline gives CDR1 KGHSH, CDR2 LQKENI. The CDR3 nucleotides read TGTGCCAGCTCACCATCCGGTGGGGCAGAGGAGACCCAGTACTTC. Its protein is CASSPSGGAEETQYF.

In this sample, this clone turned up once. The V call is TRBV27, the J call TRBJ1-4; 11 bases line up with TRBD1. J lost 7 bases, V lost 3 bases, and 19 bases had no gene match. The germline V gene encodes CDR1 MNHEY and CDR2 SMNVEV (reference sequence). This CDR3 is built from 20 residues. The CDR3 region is CASSFFPHGWDGTGGEKLFF. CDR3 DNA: TGTGCCAGCAGTTTTTTCCCGCATGGATGGGATGGGACAGGGGGTGAAAAACTGTTTTTT.

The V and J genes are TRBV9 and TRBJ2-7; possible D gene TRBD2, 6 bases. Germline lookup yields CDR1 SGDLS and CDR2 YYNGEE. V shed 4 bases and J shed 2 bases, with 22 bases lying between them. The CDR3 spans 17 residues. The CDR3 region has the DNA TGTGCCAGCAGCCCCAGAGTGACGGCGGGAATCACCTACGAGCAGTACTTC. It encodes CASSPRVTAGITYEQYF. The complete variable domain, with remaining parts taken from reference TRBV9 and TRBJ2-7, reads DSGVTQTPKHLITATGQRVTLRCSPRSGDLSVYWYQQSLDQGLQFLIQYYNGEERAKGNILERFSAQQFPDLHSELNLSSLELGDSALYFCASSPRVTAGITYEQYFGPGTRLTVT.

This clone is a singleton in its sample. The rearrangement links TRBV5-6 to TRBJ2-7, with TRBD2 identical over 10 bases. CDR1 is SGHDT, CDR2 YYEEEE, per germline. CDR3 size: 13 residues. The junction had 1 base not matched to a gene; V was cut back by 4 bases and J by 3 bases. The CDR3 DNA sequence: TGTGCCAGCAGCCGGACTAGCGGCTACGAGCAGTACTTC. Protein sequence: CASSRTSGYEQYF.

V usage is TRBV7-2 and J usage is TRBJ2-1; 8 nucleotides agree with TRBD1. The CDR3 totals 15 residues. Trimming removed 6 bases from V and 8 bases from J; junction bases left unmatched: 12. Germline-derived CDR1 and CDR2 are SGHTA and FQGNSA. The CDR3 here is CASSHMDREADEQFF. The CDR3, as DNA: TGTGCCAGCAGTCACATGGACAGGGAGGCCGATGAGCAGTTCTTC.

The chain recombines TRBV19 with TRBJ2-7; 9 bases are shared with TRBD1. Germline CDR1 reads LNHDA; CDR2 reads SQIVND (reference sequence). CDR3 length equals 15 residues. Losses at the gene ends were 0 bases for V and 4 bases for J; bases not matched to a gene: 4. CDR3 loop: CASSIDPGTGYEQYF. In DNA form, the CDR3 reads TGTGCCAGTAGTATAGATCCAGGGACAGGGTACGAGCAGTACTTC.

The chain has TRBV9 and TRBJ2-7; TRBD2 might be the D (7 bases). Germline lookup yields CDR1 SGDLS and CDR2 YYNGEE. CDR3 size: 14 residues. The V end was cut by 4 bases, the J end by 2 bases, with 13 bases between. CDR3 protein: CASSTRGRAYEQYF. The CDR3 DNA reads TGTGCCAGCAGCACTAGGGGGAGGGCCTACGAGCAGTACTTC.

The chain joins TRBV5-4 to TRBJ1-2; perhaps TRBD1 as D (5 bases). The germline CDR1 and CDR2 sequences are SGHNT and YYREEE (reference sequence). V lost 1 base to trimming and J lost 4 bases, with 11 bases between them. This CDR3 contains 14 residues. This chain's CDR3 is CASSLFREGYGYTF. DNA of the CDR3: TGTGCCAGCAGCTTGTTCAGGGAAGGCTATGGCTACACCTTC.

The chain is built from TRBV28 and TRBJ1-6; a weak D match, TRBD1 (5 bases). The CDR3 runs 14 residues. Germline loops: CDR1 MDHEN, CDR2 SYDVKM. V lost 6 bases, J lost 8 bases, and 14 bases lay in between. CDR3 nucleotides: TGTGCCAGCAGATCTGACAGACTTTATTCACCCCTCCACTTT. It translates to CASRSDRLYSPLHF.

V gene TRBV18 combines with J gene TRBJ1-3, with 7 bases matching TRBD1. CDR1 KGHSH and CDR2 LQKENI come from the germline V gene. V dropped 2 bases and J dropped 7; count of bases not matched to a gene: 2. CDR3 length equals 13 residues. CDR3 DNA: TGTGCCAGCTCACCAAGACAGGGTAACACCATATATTTT. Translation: CASSPRQGNTIYF.

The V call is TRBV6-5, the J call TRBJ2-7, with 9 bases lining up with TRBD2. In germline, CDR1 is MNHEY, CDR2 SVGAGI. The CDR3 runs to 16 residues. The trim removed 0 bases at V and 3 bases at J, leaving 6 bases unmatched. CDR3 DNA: TGTGCCAGCAGTTACTCGGGTAGCGGGAGCAGCTACGAGCAGTACTTC. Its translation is CASSYSGSGSSYEQYF.

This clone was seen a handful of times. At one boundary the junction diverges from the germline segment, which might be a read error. CDR3 region: CASSPSGLPAEQYF. The CDR3 DNA reads TGTGCTAGCAGCCCGAGTGGACTCCCGGCCGAGCAGTACTTC. The chain carries TRBV7-7 and TRBJ2-7; weak D call: TRBD2 (5 bases). In germline, CDR1 is SSHAT, CDR2 FNYEAQ (reference sequence). There are 14 residues in the CDR3.

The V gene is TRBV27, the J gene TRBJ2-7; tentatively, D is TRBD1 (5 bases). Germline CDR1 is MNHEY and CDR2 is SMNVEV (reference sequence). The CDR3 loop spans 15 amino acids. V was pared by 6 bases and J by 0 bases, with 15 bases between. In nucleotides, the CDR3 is TGTGCCAGCAGAACCGCAGGGATGAGCTCCTACGAGCAGTACTTC. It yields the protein CASRTAGMSSYEQYF.